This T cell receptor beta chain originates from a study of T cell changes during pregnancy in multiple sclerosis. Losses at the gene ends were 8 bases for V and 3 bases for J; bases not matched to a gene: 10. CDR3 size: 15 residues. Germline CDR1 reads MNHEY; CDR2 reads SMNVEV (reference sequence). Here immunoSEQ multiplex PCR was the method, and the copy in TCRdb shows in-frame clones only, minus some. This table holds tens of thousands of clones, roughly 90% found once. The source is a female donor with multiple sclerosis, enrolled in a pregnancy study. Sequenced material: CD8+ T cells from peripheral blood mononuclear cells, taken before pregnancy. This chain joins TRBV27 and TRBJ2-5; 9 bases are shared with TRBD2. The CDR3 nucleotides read TGTGCCAGCCAAGGGTGGCTAGCGGGAAAAGAGACCCAGTACTTC. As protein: CASQGWLAGKETQYF.